A single sample is the source of the 11 T cell receptor beta chains below, sequenced in a study of control samples from healthy donors and cancer patients. Data came from immunoSEQ multiplex PCR; TCRdb stores just in-frame clones and leaves some out. Of about 160,000 clones listed, roughly 89% are singletons. The sequenced sample was blood. Receptors were obtained from a young man in good health.

V usage is TRBV19 and J usage is TRBJ2-4, with D possibly being TRBD1 (7 bases). The germline CDR1 and CDR2 sequences are LNHDA and SQIVND (reference sequence). The CDR3 is 15 residues long. V was trimmed by 5 bases and J by 3 bases, leaving 14 bases between them. Here the CDR3 reads CASSAGQLRKNIQYF. Here the CDR3 DNA reads TGTGCCAGTAGTGCGGGACAGCTCCGCAAAAACATTCAGTACTTC.

V gene TRBV27 combines with J gene TRBJ1-5; 8 nucleotides match TRBD1. The CDR3 is 17 residues long. Trimming took 10 bases from V and 3 from J; bases not matched to a gene: 17. Germline V gives CDR1 MNHEY, CDR2 SMNVEV (reference sequence). CDR3 in DNA: TGTGCCACCAAACAGGGGGGGACCTTGATGGTCAATCAGCCCCAGCATTTT. This gives the protein CATKQGGTLMVNQPQHF.

CDR3 coding DNA: TGTGCCAGTAGAAATGGACAGAACTACGAGCAGTACTTC. Translating it yields CASRNGQNYEQYF. The chain uses TRBV28 and TRBJ2-7; TRBD1 might be the D (6 bases). Trimming shortened V by 9 bases and J by 3 bases, and 15 bases separated the two germline ends. Per germline, CDR1 MDHEN and CDR2 SYDVKM. The CDR3 is 13 residues long.

The chain is built from TRBV11-3 and TRBJ2-1; 8 positions match TRBD2. The V gene's germline CDR1 is SGHNT and CDR2 YENEEA. The ends lost 5 bases at V and 8 bases at J; junction bases unmatched: 8. The CDR3 has 14 amino acids. DNA for the CDR3: TGTGCCAGCAGCCGCGGGACTAGAATAGATGAGCAGTTCTTC. It encodes CASSRGTRIDEQFF.

This rearrangement joins TRBV11-3 to TRBJ1-5; D is unclear. CDR1 is SGHNT and CDR2 is YENEEA in the germline V gene. V was pared by 4 bases and J by 9 bases, with 4 bases between. This CDR3 is 10 amino acids long. The CDR3 is CASSSGPQHF. The CDR3 nucleotides read TGTGCCAGCAGCTCCGGGCCCCAGCATTTT.

The rearrangement joins TRBV24-1 to TRBJ2-1; no reliable D call. This CDR3 comprises 15 residues. CDR1 and CDR2 from the germline V gene are KGHDR and SFDVKD. V was pared by 4 bases and J by 8 bases, with 17 bases between. The CDR3 DNA follows: TGTGCCACCAGTGACGACGCCCAACATCCCGATGAGCAGTTCTTC. This gives the protein CATSDDAQHPDEQFF.

The rearrangement links TRBV2 to TRBJ2-1; no clear D. The germline gives CDR1 SNHLY, CDR2 FYNNEI. The CDR3 consists of 13 residues. Trimming removed 9 bases at V and 6 bases at J, with 15 bases between. The CDR3: CARASTPGNEQFF. CDR3 bases: TGTGCCAGAGCCTCAACCCCAGGCAATGAGCAGTTCTTC.

The chain joins TRBV6-5 to TRBJ1-5; the D gene is possibly TRBD1 (5 bases). The V end was cut by 2 bases, the J end by 10 bases, with 12 bases between. Germline V gene lookup returns CDR1 MNHEY and CDR2 SVGAGI. The CDR3 spans 13 residues. CDR3 loop: CASSYRTGTPQHF. The DNA for the CDR3 is TGTGCCAGCAGTTACCGCACAGGTACCCCCCAGCATTTT.

The chain combines TRBV10-3 with TRBJ2-7; weak D call: TRBD2 (5 bases). V was cut by 3 bases and J by 4 bases, with 10 bases left in between. CDR1 and CDR2 from the germline V gene are ENHRY and SYGVKD. This CDR3 has 13 amino acids. CDR3 nucleotide sequence: TGTGCCATCAGTGACACAAGAGGGTACGAGCAGTACTTC. Protein: CAISDTRGYEQYF.

The chain combines TRBV5-4 with TRBJ1-1, with no clear D. Trimming removed 2 bases from V and 2 bases from J, with 7 bases in between. The CDR3 consists of 13 residues. CDR1 and CDR2 (germline): SGHNT, YYREEE (reference sequence). The CDR3 sequence: CASSFLLNTEAFF. For the CDR3, the DNA is TGTGCCAGCAGCTTTTTACTAAACACTGAAGCTTTCTTT.

J is TRBJ1-1 and V is TRBV3-1 (or the pseudogene TRBV3-2), with D perhaps TRBD1 (5 bases). In germline, CDR1 is LGHDT, CDR2 YNNKEL (reference sequence). Trimming stripped 4 bases from V and 3 bases from J, with 15 bases between. The CDR3 spans 15 residues. CDR3 residues: CASSRTGGTDTEAFF. The CDR3 region has the DNA TGTGCCAGCAGCCGCACCGGGGGAACGGACACTGAAGCTTTCTTT.